These 18 T cell receptor beta chains came from one sample sequenced in a study of spatial heterogeneity in lung cancer. Time point noted: sample taken at primary tumor resection. Whole RNA, isolated from tumor, nontumor lung or frozen PBMC, was sequenced without prior sorting. TCRdb reanalysed the 5' RACE reads using MiXCR and keeps one entry per CDR3 protein. In the table there are 49,000 or so distinct CDR3 sequences, about an eighth of which are singletons. The material sequenced was PBMCs, taken at surgery. Receptors were obtained from a female donor with early-stage non-small cell lung cancer.

This chain uses TRBV3-1 with TRBJ1-2, with TRBD1 identical over 8 bases. The CDR3 extends over 15 amino acids. The V segment lost 4 bases and the J segment 2 bases; nucleotides outside the gene matches: 6. CDR1 LGHDT and CDR2 YNNKEL come from the germline V gene (reference sequence). The DNA of the CDR3 is TGTGCCAGCAGCCCCCGGGACAGGCTGAACTATGGCTACACCTTC. This encodes CASSPRDRLNYGYTF. Filled out from reference TRBV3-1 and TRBJ1-2, the complete variable domain reads DTAVSQTPKYLVTQMGNDKSIKCEQNLGHDTMYWYKQDSKKFLKIMFSYNNKELIINETVPNRFSPKSPDKAHLNLHINSLELGDSAVYFCASSPRDRLNYGYTFGSGTRLTVV.

This clonotype was counted many times. V gene TRBV12-3 or TRBV12-4 combines with J gene TRBJ1-2; possibly TRBD1 for D (6 bases). CDR3 size: 14 residues. V was trimmed by 7 bases and J by 2 bases, leaving 14 bases between them. The CDR3 spells CASTLGQINYGYTF. In DNA form, the CDR3 reads TGTGCCAGCACCCTAGGACAGATAAACTATGGCTACACCTTC.

The chain recombines TRBV7-9 with TRBJ1-1; a weak D match, TRBD1 (6 bases). Trimming cost V 5 bases and J 1 base, with 11 bases left between them. The CDR3 has 14 residues. Germline V gene data show CDR1 as SEHNR and CDR2 as FQNEAQ (reference sequence). CDR3 DNA sequence: TGTGCCAGCAGCAGAAACAGGGAGAACACTGAAGCTTTCTTT. This codes for CASSRNRENTEAFF.

In its sample, this clonotype ranks as medium-sized. This chain connects TRBV15 to TRBJ2-2; 11 nucleotides match TRBD2. V lost 4 bases to trimming and J lost 7 bases; unmatched junction nucleotides: 11. There are 17 residues in the CDR3. Germline assignment: CDR1 LNHNV and CDR2 YYDKDF (reference sequence). The CDR3 DNA reads TGTGCCACCAGCAACCCTTCTAGCGGGGGGCTGATCGGGGAGCTGTTTTTT. Residues: CATSNPSSGGLIGELFF.

This clonotype was picked up a small number of times. The V and J genes are TRBV12-3 or TRBV12-4 and TRBJ2-5; possibly TRBD1 or TRBD2 for D (5 bases each). The CDR3 covers 14 residues. Trimming stripped 4 bases from V and 4 bases from J, with 13 bases between. CDR3 DNA sequence: TGTGCCAGCAGTTCGTCCGGGACCCGAGAGACCCAGTACTTC. Translation gives CASSSSGTRETQYF.

The V and J genes are TRBV7-9 and TRBJ2-2; the D gene is possibly TRBD1 (6 bases). Deletions cut 2 bases from V and 0 bases from J, with 31 bases between. Germline CDR1 is SEHNR and CDR2 is FQNEAQ (reference sequence). This CDR3 comprises 23 residues. This CDR3 is CASSLWQGLRVNKLNPNTGELFF. CDR3 sequence (DNA): TGTGCCAGCAGCTTATGGCAGGGGTTAAGGGTAAACAAATTAAATCCGAACACCGGGGAGCTGTTTTTT.

V usage is TRBV27 and J usage is TRBJ1-2; 8 bases fit TRBD1. CDR1 MNHEY and CDR2 SMNVEV come from the germline V gene (reference sequence). The CDR3 extends over 15 amino acids. J was trimmed by 3 bases and V by 4 bases; bases with no gene match: 7. CDR3 protein: CASSSGQGSDYGYTF. Here the CDR3 DNA reads TGTGCCAGCAGTTCCGGACAGGGCTCGGACTATGGCTACACCTTC.

Remarks on this clonotype: This may arise from a read error, as a much more abundant clone is one base away. The CDR3 DNA reads TGCAGTGTTCCAAGGACATGGACTGGAAACACCATATATTTT. Protein: CSVPRTWTGNTIYF. J is TRBJ1-3 and V is TRBV20-1; possible D gene TRBD1, 5 bases. This CDR3 spans 14 amino acids. V lost 7 bases and J 2 bases, leaving 15 bases between the germline ends. In germline, CDR1 is DFQATT, CDR2 SNEGSKA (reference sequence).

The chain couples TRBV12-3 or TRBV12-4 to TRBJ1-4, with TRBD1 matching 9 bases. Trimming took 5 bases from V and 7 from J; bases not matched to a gene: 5. The CDR3 totals 14 residues. The CDR3 DNA is TGTGCCAGCAGTCCGGGACAGGGTGGTGAAAAACTGTTTTTT. It is translated as CASSPGQGGEKLFF.

The chain uses TRBV5-1 and TRBJ1-5; D uncertain. The CDR3 length is 18 residues. The ends were cut back, 0 bases at V and 0 bases at J, with 16 bases in the middle. The V gene's germline CDR1 is SGHRS and CDR2 YFSETQ. Written as DNA, the CDR3 is TGCGCCAGCAGCTTGGACCGGCAGGAATTTTATAGCAATCAGCCCCAGCATTTT. Its translation is CASSLDRQEFYSNQPQHF.

The genes are TRBV5-5 and TRBJ2-3, with 8 bases that match TRBD2. This CDR3 has 15 residues. Germline loops: CDR1 SGHKS, CDR2 YYEKEE (reference sequence). The J segment lost 5 bases and the V segment lost 4 bases, leaving 9 bases of the junction unmatched. The CDR3 DNA follows: TGTGCCAGCAGCATCGGGGGGGCCGAACGAGATACGCAGTATTTT. It codes for CASSIGGAERDTQYF.

The chain recombines TRBV7-6 with TRBJ1-1; no firm D call. Trimming took off 5 bases at V and 1 base at J, with 8 bases between the two ends. The germline V gene encodes CDR1 SGHVS and CDR2 FNYEAQ. CDR3 length equals 13 residues. Here the CDR3 DNA reads TGTGCCAGCAGCCCCGACAAGAACACTGAAGCTTTCTTT. Residues: CASSPDKNTEAFF.

The genes are TRBV11-1 and TRBJ2-1; D not certain. V shed 3 bases and J shed 3 bases, with 9 bases lying between them. This CDR3 has 14 amino acids. Per germline, CDR1 SGHAT and CDR2 FQDESV (reference sequence). The CDR3 DNA follows: TGTGCCAGCAGCTTTTCGGGCATCTACAATGAGCAGTTCTTC. Its translation is CASSFSGIYNEQFF.

The rearrangement links TRBV19 to TRBJ2-1, with TRBD1 identical over 8 bases. V dropped 10 bases and J dropped 3; count of bases not matched to a gene: 11. The CDR3 consists of 15 residues. Germline-derived CDR1 and CDR2 are LNHDA and SQIVND (reference sequence). CDR3 sequence (DNA): TGTGCCACCACGGTAGACAGGGGATACTACAATGAGCAGTTCTTC. It codes for CATTVDRGYYNEQFF.

The rearrangement uses TRBV7-6 and TRBJ1-6, with D hard to call. Germline V gene sequence: CDR1 SGHVS, CDR2 FNYEAQ. The CDR3 sequence is 15 residues long. The germline V and J ends were trimmed by 5 bases and 5 bases, with 13 bases remaining between them. DNA for the CDR3: TGTGCCAGCAGCCCGGCGGCCCTTAATAATTCACCCCTCCACTTT. This encodes CASSPAALNNSPLHF.

This clonotype has a handful of counts. The chain couples TRBV29-1 to TRBJ1-1, with D maybe TRBD1 (5 bases). The CDR3 length is 14 residues. The germline V gene encodes CDR1 SQVTM and CDR2 ANQGSEA. Trimming pared 7 bases from V and 3 bases from J, leaving 18 bases between. Here the CDR3 DNA reads TGCAGCGCCGGGCTGGGGGGTGGGGACACTGAAGCTTTCTTT. Encoded protein: CSAGLGGGDTEAFF. Combining the CDR3 with reference TRBV29-1 and TRBJ1-1 gives the whole variable domain SAVISQKPSRDICQRGTSLTIQCQVDSQVTMMFWYRQQPGQSLTLIATANQGSEATYESGFVIDKFPISRPNLTFSTLTVSNMSPEDSSIYLCSAGLGGGDTEAFFGQGTRLTVV.

In its sample, this clonotype was seen a few times. J is TRBJ2-1 and V is TRBV3-1; no firm D call. This CDR3 comprises 15 residues. The ends were cut back, 5 bases at V and 0 bases at J, with 11 bases in the middle. The germline V gene has CDR1 LGHDT and CDR2 YNNKEL (reference sequence). The CDR3 DNA reads TGTGCCAGCAGCATTAAGCAGAGCTCCTACAATGAGCAGTTCTTC. As protein: CASSIKQSSYNEQFF.

The chain combines TRBV21-1 with TRBJ1-2; the D call in the table, TRBD1, was not verified against the DNA. TRBV21-1 has pseudogene status. The CDR3 totals 13 residues. The CDR3 DNA sequence: TGTGCCAGCAGGAGACAGGGGGTGTATGGCTACACCTTC. It specifies CASRRQGVYGYTF.